A single sample is the source of the 29 T cell receptor beta chains below, sequenced in a study of T-cell reconstitution after alpha-beta-depleted transplantation in children. Using unique molecular identifiers, the investigators prepared the TCRbeta library. TCRdb independently ran MiXCR on the PCR reads; one entry per CDR3 protein. The top ten hold approximately 5% of the sample, which has 400,000 to 500,000 distinct CDR3 sequences, about a tenth seen once. The specimen comprised PBMCs from the stem cell graft donor, sampled from the stem cell graft. These receptors were collected from a human donor who donated a stem cell graft to a child with acute myeloid leukemia.

This clonotype was counted ten times or more. The chain couples TRBV5-1 to TRBJ2-2; weak D call: TRBD2 (6 bases). Trimming took off 0 bases at V and 3 bases at J, with 15 bases between the two ends. Germline lookup yields CDR1 SGHRS and CDR2 YFSETQ. CDR3 size: 17 residues. CDR3 nucleotides: TGCGCCAGCAGCTTGGCCGCGGCGGGAAGACACACCGGGGAGCTGTTTTTT. It specifies CASSLAAAGRHTGELFF.

The chain uses TRBV7-2 and TRBJ2-5; 10 bases agree with TRBD1. Per germline, CDR1 SGHTA and CDR2 FQGNSA. Germline trimming cut 2 bases from V and 4 bases from J; bases unmatched to any gene: 13. The CDR3 covers 18 residues. DNA for the CDR3: TGTGCCAGCAGCTTATCGAGACAGGGGGCGCCTTCTCTAGAGACCCAGTACTTC. The encoded protein is CASSLSRQGAPSLETQYF.

This clonotype was counted between two and nine times. V and J are TRBV20-1 and TRBJ1-2; D call uncertain. Trimming removed 0 bases from V and 4 bases from J, with 12 bases in between. This CDR3 region has 14 residues. Germline lookup yields CDR1 DFQATT and CDR2 SNEGSKA (reference sequence). The CDR3 here is CSARDYEVGYGYTF. The CDR3 DNA follows: TGCAGTGCTAGAGATTACGAGGTGGGCTATGGCTACACCTTC.

This clonotype occurred many times. The CDR3 DNA follows: TGCAGCGTTGAACAGGGGAAGTTGGGCTACACCTTC. The encoded protein is CSVEQGKLGYTF. The chain recombines TRBV29-1 with TRBJ1-2; maybe TRBD1 (6 bases). Trimming removed 2 bases at V and 8 bases at J, with 12 bases between. Per the germline V gene, CDR1 is SQVTM and CDR2 is ANQGSEA. The CDR3 sequence is 12 residues long.

This clonotype was observed at least ten times. The V gene is TRBV25-1, the J gene TRBJ1-2; 8 bases match TRBD1. The CDR3 is made up of 17 amino acids. The V gene's germline CDR1 is MGHDK and CDR2 SYGVNS. V shed 7 bases and J 2 bases; nucleotides not matched to a gene: 15. DNA for the CDR3: TGTGCCAGCACGAAGAGGGGACAGGTCGAAGGGAACTATGGCTACACCTTC. Amino acids: CASTKRGQVEGNYGYTF.

The chain links TRBV5-1 to TRBJ2-6, with 9 positions matching TRBD1. After removal of 3 bases from V and 2 bases from J, the junction contained 3 bases not matched to a gene. Germline lookup yields CDR1 SGHRS and CDR2 YFSETQ. CDR3 length equals 16 residues. The CDR3: CASSSYRGPGANVLTF. The CDR3 DNA reads as TGCGCCAGCAGCTCGTACAGGGGGCCTGGGGCCAACGTCCTGACTTTC.

This clonotype was counted ten times or more. This chain connects TRBV5-1 to TRBJ2-1; D is perhaps TRBD2 (7 bases). Germline V lookup: CDR1 SGHRS, CDR2 YFSETQ. The CDR3 contains 14 residues. Deletions cut 1 base from V and 5 bases from J, with 10 bases between. The CDR3, as DNA: TGCGCCAGCAGCTTGCGCGGGGGCAACAATGAGCAGTTCTTC. Translating gives CASSLRGGNNEQFF.

The chain recombines TRBV27 with TRBJ2-7, with a tentative D call TRBD2 (6 bases). The V gene's germline CDR1 is MNHEY and CDR2 SMNVEV (reference sequence). Trimming left V 10 bases short and J 4 bases short, with 17 bases between. CDR3 length: 13 residues. The CDR3 region has the DNA TGTGCCACCGGGACTCTTGGAGGGTACGAGCAGTACTTC. This sequence encodes CATGTLGGYEQYF.

The chain joins TRBV6-5 to TRBJ2-7; 7 bases map to TRBD2. Germline assignment: CDR1 MNHEY and CDR2 SVGAGI. The trim removed 7 bases at V and 3 bases at J, leaving 6 bases unmatched. CDR3 length: 13 amino acids. As DNA, the CDR3 is TGTGCCAGCAAGTTCGGGGACTACTACGAGCAGTACTTC. Its protein is CASKFGDYYEQYF.

This clonotype was counted a few times. The CDR3 sequence: CASSLFGLAGVDTQYF. The CDR3 coding sequence is TGTGCCAGCAGTTTATTTGGTCTAGCGGGAGTAGATACGCAGTATTTT. The chain recombines TRBV27 with TRBJ2-3; 10 positions match TRBD2. The CDR3 has 16 residues. Germline assignment: CDR1 MNHEY and CDR2 SMNVEV (reference sequence). The V gene end was trimmed by 1 base and the J gene end by 5 bases; junction bases not matched to a gene: 6.

This clonotype has only a few counts. The chain has TRBV5-6 and TRBJ2-4; 8 nucleotides align to TRBD1. The CDR3 loop spans 15 amino acids. V gave up 4 bases and J gave up 5 bases; unmatched junction bases: 8. The germline CDR1 and CDR2 sequences are SGHDT and YYEEEE. In DNA form, the CDR3 reads TGTGCCAGCAGCGGACAGGGTTTTGTGGAAAACATTCAGTACTTC. Amino acids: CASSGQGFVENIQYF.

This clonotype was counted between two and nine times. V usage is TRBV30 and J usage is TRBJ2-7; D is uncertain. The CDR3 consists of 12 residues. The V end was cut by 8 bases, the J end by 0 bases, with 11 bases between. Germline V gene data show CDR1 as GTSNPN and CDR2 as SVGIG (reference sequence). CDR3 sequence: CARRTDSYEQYF. In DNA form, the CDR3 reads TGTGCCCGGCGAACAGACTCCTACGAGCAGTACTTC.

This clonotype was observed at least ten times. The CDR3 coding sequence is TGCGCCAGCAGCTCTCAGGGTTCTGGGGCCAACGTCCTGACTTTC. Translating it yields CASSSQGSGANVLTF. J is TRBJ2-6 and V is TRBV5-1, with D maybe TRBD1 (5 bases). CDR1 SGHRS and CDR2 YFSETQ come from the germline V gene. The V gene lost 3 bases and the J gene lost 1 base, with 8 bases spanning the gap. This CDR3 region has 15 residues.

V gene TRBV12-3 or TRBV12-4 combines with J gene TRBJ1-2, with a weak D call TRBD1 (5 bases). This CDR3 has 14 residues. V lost 1 base and J lost 4, with 10 bases in between. As DNA, the CDR3 is TGTGCCAGCAGTTTAGGCTCAGGGTTCTATGGCTACACCTTC. Its protein product is CASSLGSGFYGYTF.

The V call is TRBV15, the J call TRBJ1-4; no clear D. This CDR3 has 13 residues. Germline CDR1 reads LNHNV; CDR2 reads YYDKDF (reference sequence). Trimming took off 3 bases at V and 7 bases at J, with 9 bases between the two ends. DNA for the CDR3: TGTGCCACCAGCAGGGATCAGAGTGAAAAACTGTTTTTT. Encoded protein: CATSRDQSEKLFF.

The J gene is TRBJ1-4, the V gene TRBV15, with D perhaps TRBD1 (5 bases). Trimming stripped 3 bases from V and 7 bases from J, with 15 bases between. Germline V gene lookup returns CDR1 LNHNV and CDR2 YYDKDF (reference sequence). The CDR3 covers 15 residues. CDR3 amino acids: CATSRWGVVSEKLFF. The CDR3 DNA is TGTGCCACCAGCAGGTGGGGGGTAGTGAGTGAAAAACTGTTTTTT.

The chain links TRBV29-1 to TRBJ2-3; 13 nucleotides align to TRBD2. V trimming: 3 bases; J trimming: 5 bases; junction bases outside the gene matches: 5. The CDR3 is 15 residues long. The germline V gene encodes CDR1 SQVTM and CDR2 ANQGSEA. The CDR3 DNA sequence: TGCAGCGTTGATGGACTAGCGGGAGTAAGAGATACGCAGTATTTT. Its protein product is CSVDGLAGVRDTQYF.

The V and J genes are TRBV20-1 and TRBJ1-6, with D possibly matching TRBD1 (5 bases). The V end was cut by 1 base, the J end by 8 bases, with 9 bases between. CDR1 is DFQATT, CDR2 SNEGSKA, per germline (reference sequence). The CDR3 has 13 amino acids. As DNA, the CDR3 is TGCAGTGCTAGAGGACAGCTTGATTCACCCCTCCACTTT. Its protein is CSARGQLDSPLHF.

The chain employs TRBV27 and TRBJ2-3; D unresolved. The V gene's germline CDR1 is MNHEY and CDR2 SMNVEV (reference sequence). CDR3 length: 16 residues. V shed 5 bases and J shed 1 base, with 16 bases lying between them. In DNA, the CDR3 is TGTGCCAGCAGTCCCCTCCGGTTGAGTCGCACAGATACGCAGTATTTT. Amino acids: CASSPLRLSRTDTQYF.

Only a few counts were recorded for this clonotype. This chain joins TRBV10-3 and TRBJ2-3, with 11 positions matching TRBD2. The CDR3 has 16 residues. Germline values: CDR1 ENHRY, CDR2 SYGVKD. Germline trimming cut 0 bases from V and 3 bases from J; bases unmatched to any gene: 2. CDR3 sequence (DNA): TGTGCCATCAGTGAGTCGCCTAGCGGGAGGACAGATACGCAGTATTTT. Translated, it gives CAISESPSGRTDTQYF.

The chain links TRBV4-3 to TRBJ2-5; 7 nucleotides align to TRBD1. Germline loops: CDR1 LGHNA, CDR2 YSLEER. V lost 4 bases to trimming and J lost 3 bases; unmatched junction nucleotides: 2. This CDR3 is built from 13 residues. In DNA form, the CDR3 reads TGCGCCAGCAGCCGGGACAGTAAAGAGACCCAGTACTTC. This encodes CASSRDSKETQYF.

This clonotype was picked up a small number of times. This chain joins TRBV7-3 and TRBJ2-5; 12 bases align to TRBD2. This CDR3 is 17 amino acids long. After removal of 2 bases from V and 1 base from J, the junction contained 5 bases not matched to a gene. Germline V gives CDR1 SGHTA, CDR2 FQGTGA. The CDR3 sequence: CASSLGLAGGPQETQYF. The CDR3 nucleotides are TGTGCCAGCAGCTTAGGGCTAGCGGGGGGGCCCCAAGAGACCCAGTACTTC.

This clonotype has a handful of counts. The junction does not match germline at one end; this may be a read error. This chain's CDR3 is CASSLNYEETQYF. DNA for the CDR3: TGTGCTAGCAGCTTAAACTACGAAGAGACCCAGTACTTC. The chain recombines TRBV7-7 with TRBJ2-5; D is unclear. CDR1 is SSHAT and CDR2 is FNYEAQ in the germline V gene (reference sequence). The CDR3 sequence is 13 residues long. Complete variable domain (other parts from reference TRBV7-7 and TRBJ2-5): GAGVSQSPRYKVTKRGQDVTLRCDPISSHATLYWYQQALGQGPEFLTYFNYEAQPDKSGLPSDRFSAERPEGSISTLTIQRTEQRDSAMYRCASSLNYEETQYFGPGTRLLVL.

The chain recombines TRBV6-1 with TRBJ1-2; D is possibly TRBD1 (5 bases). Trimming took 10 bases from V and 2 from J, leaving 20 bases between them. The CDR3 extends over 15 amino acids. Germline lookup yields CDR1 MNHNS and CDR2 SASEGT. CDR3 sequence: CATYRDGANNYGYTF. The CDR3 nucleotides read TGTGCCACTTACCGGGACGGAGCAAACAACTATGGCTACACCTTC.

This clonotype was counted a few times. The V call is TRBV12-3 or TRBV12-4, the J call TRBJ1-1, with D unresolved. This CDR3 region has 15 residues. V lost 6 bases, J lost 0 bases, and 14 bases lay in between. The CDR3 nucleotides are TGTGCCAGCAGAACCCCCAGGAGTGTGAACACTGAAGCTTTCTTT. This encodes CASRTPRSVNTEAFF.

This clonotype has only a few counts. The CDR3 sequence: CASSNSGQQETQYF. The CDR3 bases are TGTGCCAGCAGCAATTCGGGACAGCAAGAGACCCAGTACTTC. This chain links TRBV7-8 with TRBJ2-5; TRBD1 agrees at 7 bases. V shed 5 bases and J 2 bases; nucleotides not matched to a gene: 5. The CDR3 covers 14 residues. Germline V gene sequence: CDR1 SGHVS, CDR2 FQNEAQ. Full variable domain (outside the CDR3, taken from reference TRBV7-8 and TRBJ2-5): GAGVSQSPRYKVAKRGQDVALRCDPISGHVSLFWYQQALGQGPEFLTYFQNEAQLDKSGLPSDRFFAERPEGSVSTLKIQRTQQEDSAVYLCASSNSGQQETQYFGPGTRLLVL.

This clonotype was counted at least ten times. V gene TRBV20-1 combines with J gene TRBJ2-3; D tentatively reads TRBD1 or TRBD2 (5 bases each). CDR3 length: 19 amino acids. V was shortened by 1 base and J by 3 bases, with 26 bases between the two germline ends. Germline CDR1 DFQATT, CDR2 SNEGSKA (reference sequence). The CDR3, as DNA: TGCAGTGCTAGAGTAACTAAGAGCGGCAGGGCAAAAGTTACAGATACGCAGTATTTT. Protein: CSARVTKSGRAKVTDTQYF.

This clonotype came up many times. The chain uses TRBV25-1 and TRBJ2-1, with D tentatively TRBD2 (7 bases). V was cut by 7 bases and J by 8 bases, with 18 bases left in between. The CDR3 length is 14 residues. Germline lookup yields CDR1 MGHDK and CDR2 SYGVNS. The CDR3 sequence is CASTVSGGEDEQFF. CDR3 bases: TGTGCCAGCACAGTATCGGGGGGCGAGGATGAGCAGTTCTTC.

This chain links TRBV30 with TRBJ2-3, with D unclear. Germline-derived CDR1 and CDR2 are GTSNPN and SVGIG (reference sequence). Deletions cut 3 bases from V and 0 bases from J, with 13 bases between. The CDR3 covers 15 residues. CDR3 coding DNA: TGTGCCTGGAGAGATTTGCGGCTAAGCACAGATACGCAGTATTTT. Its protein product is CAWRDLRLSTDTQYF.